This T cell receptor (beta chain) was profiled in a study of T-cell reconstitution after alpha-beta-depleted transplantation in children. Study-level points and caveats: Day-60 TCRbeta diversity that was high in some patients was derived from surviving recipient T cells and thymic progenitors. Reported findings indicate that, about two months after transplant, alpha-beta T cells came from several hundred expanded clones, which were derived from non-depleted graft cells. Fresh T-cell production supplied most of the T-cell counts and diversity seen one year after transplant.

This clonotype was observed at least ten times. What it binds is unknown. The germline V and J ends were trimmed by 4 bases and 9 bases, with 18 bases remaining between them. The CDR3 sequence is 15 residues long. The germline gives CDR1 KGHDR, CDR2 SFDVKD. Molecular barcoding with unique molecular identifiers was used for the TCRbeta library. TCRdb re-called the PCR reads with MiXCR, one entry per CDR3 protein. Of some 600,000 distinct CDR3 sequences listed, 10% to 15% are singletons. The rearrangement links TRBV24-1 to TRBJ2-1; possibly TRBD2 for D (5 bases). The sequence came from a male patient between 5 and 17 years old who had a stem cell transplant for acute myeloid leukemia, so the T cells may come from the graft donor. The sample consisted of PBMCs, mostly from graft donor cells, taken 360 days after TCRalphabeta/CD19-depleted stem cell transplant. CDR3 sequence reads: CATSEPIRGNGEQFF. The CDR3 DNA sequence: TGTGCCACCAGTGAACCCATTCGAGGGAACGGTGAGCAGTTCTTC.